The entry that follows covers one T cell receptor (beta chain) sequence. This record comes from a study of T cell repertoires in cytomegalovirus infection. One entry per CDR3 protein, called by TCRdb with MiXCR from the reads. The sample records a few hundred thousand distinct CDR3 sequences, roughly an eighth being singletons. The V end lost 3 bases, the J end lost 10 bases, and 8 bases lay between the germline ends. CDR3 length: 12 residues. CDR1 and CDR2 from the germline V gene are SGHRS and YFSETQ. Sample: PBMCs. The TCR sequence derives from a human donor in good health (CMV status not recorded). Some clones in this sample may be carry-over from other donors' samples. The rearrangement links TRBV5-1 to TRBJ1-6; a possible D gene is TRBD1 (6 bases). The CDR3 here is CASSWDTSPLHF. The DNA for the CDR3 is TGCGCCAGCAGCTGGGACACCTCACCCCTCCACTTT.